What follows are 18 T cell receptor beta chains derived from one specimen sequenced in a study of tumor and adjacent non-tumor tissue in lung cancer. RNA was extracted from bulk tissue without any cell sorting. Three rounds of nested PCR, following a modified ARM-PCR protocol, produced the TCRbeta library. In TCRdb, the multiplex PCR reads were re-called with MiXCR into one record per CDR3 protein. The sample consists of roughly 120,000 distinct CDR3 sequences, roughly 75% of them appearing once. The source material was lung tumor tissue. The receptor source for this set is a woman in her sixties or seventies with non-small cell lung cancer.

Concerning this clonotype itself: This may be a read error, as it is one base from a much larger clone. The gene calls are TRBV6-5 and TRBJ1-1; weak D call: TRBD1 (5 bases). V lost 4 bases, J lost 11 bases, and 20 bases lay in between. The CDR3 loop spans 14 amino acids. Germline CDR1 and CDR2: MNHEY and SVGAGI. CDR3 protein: CASSSVTGAWDAFF. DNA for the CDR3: TGTGCCAGCAGTTCGGTCACCGGGGCTTGGGATGCTTTCTTT.

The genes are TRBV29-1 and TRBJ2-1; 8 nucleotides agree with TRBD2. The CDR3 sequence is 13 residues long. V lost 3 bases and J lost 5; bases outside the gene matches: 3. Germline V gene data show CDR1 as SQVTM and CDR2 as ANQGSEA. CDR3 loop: CSVEAGGHNEQFF. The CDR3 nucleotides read TGCAGCGTTGAGGCGGGAGGCCACAATGAGCAGTTCTTC.

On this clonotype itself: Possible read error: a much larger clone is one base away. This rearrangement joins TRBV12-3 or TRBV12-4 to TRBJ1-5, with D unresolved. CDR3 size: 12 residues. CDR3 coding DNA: TGTACCAGCAGCCGGCCCTCGCAGCCCCAGCATTTT. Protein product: CTSSRPSQPQHF.

The CDR3 protein is CSAPQGFEQYF. In DNA, the CDR3 is TGCAGTGCTCCGCAGGGGTTCGAGCAGTACTTC. V and J are TRBV20-1 and TRBJ2-7; possible D gene TRBD1, 6 bases. Trimming took off 5 bases at V and 6 bases at J, with 11 bases between the two ends. Germline lookup yields CDR1 DFQATT and CDR2 SNEGSKA (reference sequence). The CDR3 extends over 11 amino acids.

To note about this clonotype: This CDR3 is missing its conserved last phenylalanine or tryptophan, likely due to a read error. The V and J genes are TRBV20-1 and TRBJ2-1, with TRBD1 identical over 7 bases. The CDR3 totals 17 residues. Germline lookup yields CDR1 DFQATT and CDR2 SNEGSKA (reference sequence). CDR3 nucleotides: TGCTGTGCTAGAGCCGTCGAGGGGGCAAAGCCTTCCAATGAGCAGTTCTGC. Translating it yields CCARAVEGAKPSNEQFC.

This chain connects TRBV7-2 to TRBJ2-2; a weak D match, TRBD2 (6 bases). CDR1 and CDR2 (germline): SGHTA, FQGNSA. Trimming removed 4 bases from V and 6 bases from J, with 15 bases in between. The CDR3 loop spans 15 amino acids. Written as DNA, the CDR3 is TGTGCCAGCAGCTCTCCCCGGGGGAGGTCCGGGGAGCTGTTTTTT. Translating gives CASSSPRGRSGELFF.

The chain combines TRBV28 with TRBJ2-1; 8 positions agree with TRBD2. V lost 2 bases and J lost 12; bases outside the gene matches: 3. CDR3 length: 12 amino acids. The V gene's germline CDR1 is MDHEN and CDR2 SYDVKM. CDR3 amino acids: CASSLPRGGQFF. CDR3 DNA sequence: TGTGCCAGCAGTTTACCCCGGGGGGGGCAGTTCTTC.

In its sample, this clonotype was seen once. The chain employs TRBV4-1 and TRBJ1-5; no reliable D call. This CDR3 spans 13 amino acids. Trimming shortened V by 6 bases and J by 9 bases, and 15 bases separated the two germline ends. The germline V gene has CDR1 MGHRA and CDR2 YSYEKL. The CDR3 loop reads CASSPHPDGPQHF. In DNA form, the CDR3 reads TGCGCCAGCAGTCCTCATCCCGACGGGCCCCAGCATTTT.

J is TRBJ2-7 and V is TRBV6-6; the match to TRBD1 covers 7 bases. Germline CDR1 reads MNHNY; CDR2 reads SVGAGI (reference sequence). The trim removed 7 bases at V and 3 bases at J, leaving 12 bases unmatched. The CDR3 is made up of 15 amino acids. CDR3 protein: CASNRQTGRYYEQYF. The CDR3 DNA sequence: TGTGCCAGCAATCGCCAGACAGGGAGATACTACGAGCAGTACTTC.

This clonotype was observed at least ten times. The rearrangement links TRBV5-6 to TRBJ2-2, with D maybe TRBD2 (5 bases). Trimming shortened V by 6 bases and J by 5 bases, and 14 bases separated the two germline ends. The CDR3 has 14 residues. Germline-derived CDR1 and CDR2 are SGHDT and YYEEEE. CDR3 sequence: CASTTLGRTGELFF. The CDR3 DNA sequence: TGTGCCAGCACCACCTTGGGGAGAACCGGGGAGCTGTTTTTT.

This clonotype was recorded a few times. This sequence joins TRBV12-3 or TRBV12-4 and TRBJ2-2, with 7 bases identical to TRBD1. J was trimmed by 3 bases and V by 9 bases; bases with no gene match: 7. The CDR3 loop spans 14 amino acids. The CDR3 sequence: CASLRGQYTGELFF. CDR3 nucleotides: TGTGCCAGTTTGAGGGGGCAGTACACCGGGGAGCTGTTTTTT.

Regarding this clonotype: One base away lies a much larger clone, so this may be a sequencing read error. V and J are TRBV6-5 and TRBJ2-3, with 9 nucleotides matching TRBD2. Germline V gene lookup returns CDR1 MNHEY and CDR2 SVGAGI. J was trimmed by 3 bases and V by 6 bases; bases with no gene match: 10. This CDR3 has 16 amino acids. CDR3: CASRRGGALGTDTQYF. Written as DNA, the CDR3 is TGTGCCAGCAGGCGCGGGGGGGCGCTTGGGACAGATACGCAGTATTTT.

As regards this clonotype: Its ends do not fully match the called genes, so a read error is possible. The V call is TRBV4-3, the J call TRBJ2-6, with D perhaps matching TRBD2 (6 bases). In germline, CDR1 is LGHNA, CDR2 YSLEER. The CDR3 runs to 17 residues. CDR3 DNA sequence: TGCGCCAGCAGCAGACACAAAGCGGGCTCTGGGGCCAGCGTCCCGACCTTC. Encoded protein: CASSRHKAGSGASVPTF.

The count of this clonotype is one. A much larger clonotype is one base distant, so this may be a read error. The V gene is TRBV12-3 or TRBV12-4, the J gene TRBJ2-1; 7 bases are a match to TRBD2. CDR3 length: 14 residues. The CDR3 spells CASSQNSGVGGELF. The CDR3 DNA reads TGTGCCAGCAGTCAGAATAGCGGAGTGGGGGGGGAGTTATTC.

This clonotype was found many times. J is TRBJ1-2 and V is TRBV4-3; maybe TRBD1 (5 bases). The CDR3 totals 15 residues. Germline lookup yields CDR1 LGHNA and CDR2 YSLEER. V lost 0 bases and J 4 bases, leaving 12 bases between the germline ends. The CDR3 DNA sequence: TGCGCCAGCAGCCAAGATCTTGTTCAGGGCTATGGCTACACCTTC. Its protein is CASSQDLVQGYGYTF.

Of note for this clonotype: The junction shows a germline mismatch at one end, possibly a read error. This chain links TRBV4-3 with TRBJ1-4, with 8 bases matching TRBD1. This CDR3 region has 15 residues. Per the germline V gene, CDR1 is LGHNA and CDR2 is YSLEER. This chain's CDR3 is CASSRTGTGDLKLLF. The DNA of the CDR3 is TGCGCCAGCAGTCGGACCGGGACAGGCGATTTAAAACTGCTTTTT.

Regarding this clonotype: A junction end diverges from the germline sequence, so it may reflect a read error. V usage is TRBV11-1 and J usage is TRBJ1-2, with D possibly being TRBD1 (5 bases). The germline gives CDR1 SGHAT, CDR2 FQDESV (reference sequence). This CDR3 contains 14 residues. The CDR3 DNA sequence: TGTGCCAGCAGCTCGCAGGGCCTGGTCTATGGCTACAGCTTC. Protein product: CASSSQGLVYGYSF.

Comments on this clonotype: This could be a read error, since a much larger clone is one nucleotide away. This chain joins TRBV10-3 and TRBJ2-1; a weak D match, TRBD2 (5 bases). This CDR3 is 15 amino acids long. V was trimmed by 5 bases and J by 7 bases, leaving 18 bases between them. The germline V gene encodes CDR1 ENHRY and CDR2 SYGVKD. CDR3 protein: CAISITRTQRNEQFF. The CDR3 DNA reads TGTGCCATCAGTATAACCAGGACTCAACGGAATGAGCAGTTCTTC.